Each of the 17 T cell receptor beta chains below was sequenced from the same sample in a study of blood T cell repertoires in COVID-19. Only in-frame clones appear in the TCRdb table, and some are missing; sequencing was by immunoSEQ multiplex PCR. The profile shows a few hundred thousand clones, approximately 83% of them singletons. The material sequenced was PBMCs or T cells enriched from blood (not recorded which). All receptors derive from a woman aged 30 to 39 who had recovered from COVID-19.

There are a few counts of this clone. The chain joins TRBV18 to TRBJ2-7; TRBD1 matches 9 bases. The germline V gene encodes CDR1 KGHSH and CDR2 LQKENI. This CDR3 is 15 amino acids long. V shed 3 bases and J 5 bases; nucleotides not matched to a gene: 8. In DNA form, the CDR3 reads TGTGCCAGCTCACCTCCGGGACAGGGAAGGGACGAGCAGTACTTC. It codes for CASSPPGQGRDEQYF.

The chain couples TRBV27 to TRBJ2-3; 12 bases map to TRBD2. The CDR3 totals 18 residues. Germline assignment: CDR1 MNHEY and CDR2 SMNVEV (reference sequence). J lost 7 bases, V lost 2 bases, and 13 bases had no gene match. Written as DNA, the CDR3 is TGTGCCAGCAGTTTAGCAGTCCCTCTAGCGGGGGGGTATTATACGCAGTATTTT. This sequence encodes CASSLAVPLAGGYYTQYF.

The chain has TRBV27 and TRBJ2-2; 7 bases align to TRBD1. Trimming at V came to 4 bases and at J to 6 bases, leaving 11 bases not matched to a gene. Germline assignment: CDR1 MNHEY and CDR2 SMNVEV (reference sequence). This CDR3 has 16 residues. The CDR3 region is CASSWGPGGLSGELFF. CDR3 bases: TGTGCCAGCAGTTGGGGCCCAGGGGGTTTATCCGGGGAGCTGTTTTTT.

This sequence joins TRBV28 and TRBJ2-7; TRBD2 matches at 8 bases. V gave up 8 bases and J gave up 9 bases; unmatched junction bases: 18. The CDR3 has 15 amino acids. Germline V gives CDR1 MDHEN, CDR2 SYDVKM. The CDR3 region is CASHGGGARVLGQYF. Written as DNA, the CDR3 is TGTGCCAGCCACGGGGGGGGCGCCCGGGTTTTGGGGCAGTACTTC.

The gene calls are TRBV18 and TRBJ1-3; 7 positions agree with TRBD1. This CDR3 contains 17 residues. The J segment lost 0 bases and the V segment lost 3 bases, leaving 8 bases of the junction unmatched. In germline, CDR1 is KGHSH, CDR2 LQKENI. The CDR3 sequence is CASSPKDRHPSGNTIYF. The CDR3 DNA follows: TGTGCCAGCTCACCCAAGGACAGGCATCCCTCTGGAAACACCATATATTTT.

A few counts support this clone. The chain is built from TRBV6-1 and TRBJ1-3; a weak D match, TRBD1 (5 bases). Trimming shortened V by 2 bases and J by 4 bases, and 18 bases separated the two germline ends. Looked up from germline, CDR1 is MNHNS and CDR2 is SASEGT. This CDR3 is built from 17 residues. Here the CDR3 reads CASSELQRGIKGNTIYF. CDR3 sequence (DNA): TGTGCCAGCAGTGAATTGCAAAGGGGCATAAAGGGAAACACCATATATTTT.

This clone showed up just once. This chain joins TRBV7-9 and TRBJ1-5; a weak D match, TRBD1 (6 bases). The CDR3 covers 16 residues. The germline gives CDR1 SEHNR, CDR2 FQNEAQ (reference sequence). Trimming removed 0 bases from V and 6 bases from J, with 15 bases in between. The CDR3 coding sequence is TGTGCCAGCAGCTTAGCGGGACCGGGGGGGCGTCAGCCCCAGCATTTT. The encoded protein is CASSLAGPGGRQPQHF.

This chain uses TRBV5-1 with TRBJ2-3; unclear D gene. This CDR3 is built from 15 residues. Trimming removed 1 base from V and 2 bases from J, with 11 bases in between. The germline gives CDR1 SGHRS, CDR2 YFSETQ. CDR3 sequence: CASSLIARYTDTQYF. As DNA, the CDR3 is TGCGCCAGCAGCTTGATTGCGCGGTACACAGATACGCAGTATTTT.

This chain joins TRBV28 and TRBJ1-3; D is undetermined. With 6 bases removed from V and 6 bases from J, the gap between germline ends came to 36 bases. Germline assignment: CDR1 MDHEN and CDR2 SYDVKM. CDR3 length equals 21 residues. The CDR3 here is CASRSPAGSDYPPGGSNTIYF. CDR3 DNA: TGTGCCAGCAGGTCCCCTGCTGGCAGTGATTACCCCCCCGGAGGGTCAAACACCATATATTTT.

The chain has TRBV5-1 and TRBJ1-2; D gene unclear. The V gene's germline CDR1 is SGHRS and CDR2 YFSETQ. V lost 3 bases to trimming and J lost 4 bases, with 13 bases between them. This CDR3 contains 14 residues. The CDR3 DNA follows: TGCGCCAGCAGCTCCTCCGAGGCGCGCTATGGCTACACCTTC. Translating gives CASSSSEARYGYTF. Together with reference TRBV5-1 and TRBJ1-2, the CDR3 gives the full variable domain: KAGVTQTPRYLIKTRGQQVTLSCSPISGHRSVSWYQQTPGQGLQFLFEYFSETQRNKGNFPGRFSGRQFSNSRSEMNVSTLELGDSALYLCASSSSEARYGYTFGSGTRLTVV.

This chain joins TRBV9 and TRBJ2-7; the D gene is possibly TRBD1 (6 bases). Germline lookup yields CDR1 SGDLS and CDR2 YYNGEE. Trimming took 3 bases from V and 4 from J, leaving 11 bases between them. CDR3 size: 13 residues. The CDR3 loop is CASSALQGYEQYF. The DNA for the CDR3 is TGTGCCAGCAGCGCGCTACAGGGTTACGAGCAGTACTTC.

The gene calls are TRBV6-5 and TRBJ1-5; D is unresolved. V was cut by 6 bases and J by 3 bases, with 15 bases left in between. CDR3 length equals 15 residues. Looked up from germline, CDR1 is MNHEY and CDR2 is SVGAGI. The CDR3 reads CASRRGSVDNQPQHF. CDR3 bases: TGTGCCAGCAGAAGAGGGTCCGTGGACAATCAGCCCCAGCATTTT.

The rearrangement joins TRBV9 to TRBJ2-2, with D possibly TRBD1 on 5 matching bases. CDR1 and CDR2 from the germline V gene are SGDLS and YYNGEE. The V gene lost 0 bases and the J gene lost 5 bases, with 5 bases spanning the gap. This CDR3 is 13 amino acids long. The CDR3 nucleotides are TGTGCCAGCAGCGTAGGACAGACCGGGGAGCTGTTTTTT. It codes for CASSVGQTGELFF.

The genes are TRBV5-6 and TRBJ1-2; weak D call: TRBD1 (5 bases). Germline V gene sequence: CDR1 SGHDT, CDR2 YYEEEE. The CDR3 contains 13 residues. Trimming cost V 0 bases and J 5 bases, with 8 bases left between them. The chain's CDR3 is CASSLGSGYGYTF. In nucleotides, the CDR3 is TGTGCCAGCAGCTTGGGGTCAGGGTATGGCTACACCTTC.

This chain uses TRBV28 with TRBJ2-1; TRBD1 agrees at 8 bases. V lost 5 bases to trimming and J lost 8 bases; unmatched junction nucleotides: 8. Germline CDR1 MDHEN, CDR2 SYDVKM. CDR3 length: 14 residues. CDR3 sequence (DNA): TGTGCCAGCAGTCACGGACAGGGCAATGATGAGCAGTTCTTC. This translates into CASSHGQGNDEQFF.

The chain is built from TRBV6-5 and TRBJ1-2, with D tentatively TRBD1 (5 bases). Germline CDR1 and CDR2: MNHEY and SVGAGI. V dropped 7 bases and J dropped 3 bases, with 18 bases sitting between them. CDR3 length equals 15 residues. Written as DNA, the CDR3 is TGTGCCAGCAATCCAGGGAGGCTAACGGACTATGGCTACACCTTC. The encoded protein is CASNPGRLTDYGYTF.

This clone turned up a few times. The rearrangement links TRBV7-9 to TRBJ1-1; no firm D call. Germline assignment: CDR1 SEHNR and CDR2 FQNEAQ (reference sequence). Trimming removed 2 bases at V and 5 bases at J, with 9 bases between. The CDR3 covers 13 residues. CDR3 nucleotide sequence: TGTGCCAGCAGCTTAATCGGGAGGACTGAAGCTTTCTTT. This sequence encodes CASSLIGRTEAFF.